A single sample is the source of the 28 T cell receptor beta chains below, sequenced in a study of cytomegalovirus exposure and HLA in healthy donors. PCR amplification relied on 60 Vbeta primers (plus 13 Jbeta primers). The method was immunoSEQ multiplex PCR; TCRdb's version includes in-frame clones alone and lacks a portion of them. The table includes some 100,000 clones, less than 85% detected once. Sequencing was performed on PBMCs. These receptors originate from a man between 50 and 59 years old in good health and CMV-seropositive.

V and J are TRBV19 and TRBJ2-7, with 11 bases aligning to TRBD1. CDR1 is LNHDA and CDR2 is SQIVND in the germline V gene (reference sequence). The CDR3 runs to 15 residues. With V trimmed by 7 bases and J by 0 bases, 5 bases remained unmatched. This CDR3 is CASIRDRGFSYEQYF. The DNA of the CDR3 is TGTGCCAGTATCCGGGACAGGGGGTTCTCCTACGAGCAGTACTTC.

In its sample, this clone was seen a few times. Written as DNA, the CDR3 is TGTGCCAGTAGTATCTCCCGCACAGATACGCAGTATTTT. Translation: CASSISRTDTQYF. The rearrangement joins TRBV19 to TRBJ2-3, with D unresolved. Germline V CDR1 and CDR2: LNHDA, SQIVND (reference sequence). Trimming left V 3 bases short and J 1 base short, with 5 bases between. CDR3 length: 13 amino acids.

The CDR3 coding sequence is TGTGCCAGCAGCCCGAGGGACAGGGGTACTGAAAAACTGTTTTTT. Its translation: CASSPRDRGTEKLFF. The chain recombines TRBV7-9 with TRBJ1-4; 10 positions match TRBD1. This CDR3 region has 15 residues. Trimming at V came to 5 bases and at J to 7 bases, leaving 7 bases not matched to a gene. Germline CDR1 SEHNR, CDR2 FQNEAQ (reference sequence). Based on the CDR3 plus reference TRBV7-9 and TRBJ1-4, the full variable domain is DTGVSQNPRHKITKRGQNVTFRCDPISEHNRLYWYRQTLGQGPEFLTYFQNEAQLEKSRLLSDRFSAERPKGSFSTLEIQRTEQGDSAMYLCASSPRDRGTEKLFFGSGTQLSVL.

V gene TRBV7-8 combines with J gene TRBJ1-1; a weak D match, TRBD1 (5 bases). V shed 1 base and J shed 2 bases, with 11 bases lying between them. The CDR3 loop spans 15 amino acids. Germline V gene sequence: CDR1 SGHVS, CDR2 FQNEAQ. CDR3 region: CASSLGLQGNTEAFF. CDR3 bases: TGTGCCAGCAGCTTAGGGCTCCAGGGTAACACTGAAGCTTTCTTT.

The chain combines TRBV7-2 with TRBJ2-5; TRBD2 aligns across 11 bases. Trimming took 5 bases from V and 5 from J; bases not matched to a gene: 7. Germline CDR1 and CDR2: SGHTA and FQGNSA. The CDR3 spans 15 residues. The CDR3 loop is CASSTGTSGVETQYF. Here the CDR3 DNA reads TGTGCCAGCAGCACTGGGACTAGCGGAGTCGAGACCCAGTACTTC.

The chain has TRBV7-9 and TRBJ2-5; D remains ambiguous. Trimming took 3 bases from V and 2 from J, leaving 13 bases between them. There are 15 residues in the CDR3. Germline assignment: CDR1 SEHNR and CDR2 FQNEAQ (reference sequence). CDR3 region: CASSFSFSLQETQYF. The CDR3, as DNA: TGTGCCAGCAGCTTTAGCTTTTCTCTACAAGAGACCCAGTACTTC.

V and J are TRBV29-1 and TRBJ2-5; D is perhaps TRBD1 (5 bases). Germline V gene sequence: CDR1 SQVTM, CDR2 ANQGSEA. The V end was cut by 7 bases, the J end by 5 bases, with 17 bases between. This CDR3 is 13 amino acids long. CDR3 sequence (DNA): TGCAGCGCCTCCTCAAGGGGTGGCGAGACCCAGTACTTC. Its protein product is CSASSRGGETQYF.

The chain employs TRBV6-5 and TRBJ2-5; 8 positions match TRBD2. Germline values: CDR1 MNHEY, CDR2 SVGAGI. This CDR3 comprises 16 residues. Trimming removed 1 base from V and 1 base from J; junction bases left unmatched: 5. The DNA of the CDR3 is TGTGCCAGCAGTTACTTGGCTAGCGGGCTCCAAGAGACCCAGTACTTC. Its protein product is CASSYLASGLQETQYF.

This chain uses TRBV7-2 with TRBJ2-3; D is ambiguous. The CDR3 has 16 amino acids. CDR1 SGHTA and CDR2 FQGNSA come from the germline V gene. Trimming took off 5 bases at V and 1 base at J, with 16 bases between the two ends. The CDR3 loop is CASSPFPRGRTDTQYF. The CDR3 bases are TGTGCCAGCAGCCCCTTCCCGAGAGGTCGCACAGATACGCAGTATTTT.

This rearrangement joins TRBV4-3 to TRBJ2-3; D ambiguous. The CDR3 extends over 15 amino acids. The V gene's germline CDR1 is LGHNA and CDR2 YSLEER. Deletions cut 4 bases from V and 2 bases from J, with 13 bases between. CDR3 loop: CASSPTRLVTDTQYF. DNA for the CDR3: TGCGCCAGCAGCCCGACTCGGCTCGTCACAGATACGCAGTATTTT.

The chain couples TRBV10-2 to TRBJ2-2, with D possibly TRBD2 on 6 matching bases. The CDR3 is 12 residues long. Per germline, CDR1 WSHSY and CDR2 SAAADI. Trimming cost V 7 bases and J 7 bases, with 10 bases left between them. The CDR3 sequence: CASMGDFGELFF. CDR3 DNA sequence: TGCGCCAGCATGGGGGACTTCGGGGAGCTGTTTTTT.

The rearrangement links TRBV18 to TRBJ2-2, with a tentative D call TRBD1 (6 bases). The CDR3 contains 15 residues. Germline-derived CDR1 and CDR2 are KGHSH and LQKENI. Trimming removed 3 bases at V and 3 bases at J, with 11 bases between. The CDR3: CASSPRAGDTGELFF. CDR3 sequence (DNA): TGTGCCAGCTCACCGCGAGCAGGGGACACCGGGGAGCTGTTTTTT.

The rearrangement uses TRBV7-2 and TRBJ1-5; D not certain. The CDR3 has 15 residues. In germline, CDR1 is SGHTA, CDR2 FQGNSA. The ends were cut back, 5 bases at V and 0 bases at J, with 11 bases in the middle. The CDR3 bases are TGTGCCAGCAGCCTCTCAGTGAATAGCAATCAGCCCCAGCATTTT. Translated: CASSLSVNSNQPQHF.

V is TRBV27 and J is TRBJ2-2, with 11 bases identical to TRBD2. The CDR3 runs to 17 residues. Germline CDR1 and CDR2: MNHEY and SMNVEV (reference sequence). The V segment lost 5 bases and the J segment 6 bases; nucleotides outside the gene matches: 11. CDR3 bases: TGTGCCAGCAGTCCCTACGTGACTAGCGGGACGGCCGGGGAGCTGTTTTTT. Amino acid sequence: CASSPYVTSGTAGELFF.

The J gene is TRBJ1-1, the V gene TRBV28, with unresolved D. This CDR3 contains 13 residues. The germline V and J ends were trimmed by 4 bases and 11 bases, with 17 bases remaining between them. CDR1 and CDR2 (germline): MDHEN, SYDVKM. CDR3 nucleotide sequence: TGTGCCAGCAGTTCCTACCCCTCCGGGAGGGCTTTCTTT. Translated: CASSSYPSGRAFF.

The CDR3 coding sequence is TGTGCCAGCAGTTTTCGGACAGGGGGCACAGATACGCAGTATTTT. Translated, it gives CASSFRTGGTDTQYF. This sequence joins TRBV28 and TRBJ2-3; 9 positions match TRBD1. The CDR3 runs 15 residues. The germline V gene encodes CDR1 MDHEN and CDR2 SYDVKM. Trimming removed 3 bases from V and 1 base from J; junction bases left unmatched: 2.

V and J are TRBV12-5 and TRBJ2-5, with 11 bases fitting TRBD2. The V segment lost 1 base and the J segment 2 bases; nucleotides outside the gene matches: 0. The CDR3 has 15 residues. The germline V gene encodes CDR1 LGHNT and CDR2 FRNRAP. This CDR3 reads CASGLGLAGQETQYF. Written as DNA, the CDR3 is TGTGCTAGTGGTTTGGGACTAGCGGGACAAGAGACCCAGTACTTC. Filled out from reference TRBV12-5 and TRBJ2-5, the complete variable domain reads DARVTQTPRHKVTEMGQEVTMRCQPILGHNTVFWYRQTMMQGLELLAYFRNRAPLDDSGMPKDRFSAEMPDATLATLKIQPSEPRDSAVYFCASGLGLAGQETQYFGPGTRLLVL.

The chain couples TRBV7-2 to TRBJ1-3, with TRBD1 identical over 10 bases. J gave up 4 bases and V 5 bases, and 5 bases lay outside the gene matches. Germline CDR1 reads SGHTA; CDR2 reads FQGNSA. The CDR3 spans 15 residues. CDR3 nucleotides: TGTGCCAGCAGCGCTCGACAGGGGGCGGGAAACACCATATATTTT. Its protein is CASSARQGAGNTIYF.

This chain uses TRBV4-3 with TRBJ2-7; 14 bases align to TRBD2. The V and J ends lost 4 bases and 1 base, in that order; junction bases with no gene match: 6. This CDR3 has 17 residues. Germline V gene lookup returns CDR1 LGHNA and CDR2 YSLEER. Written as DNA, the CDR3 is TGCGCCAGCAGCCCCGGGACTAGCGGGGGTAGATCCTACGAGCAGTACTTC. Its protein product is CASSPGTSGGRSYEQYF.

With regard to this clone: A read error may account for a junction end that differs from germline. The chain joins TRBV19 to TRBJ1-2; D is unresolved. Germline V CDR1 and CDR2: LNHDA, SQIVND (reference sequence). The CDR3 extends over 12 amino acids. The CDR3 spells CASSIDRIRHIF. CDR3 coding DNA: TGTGCCAGTAGTATAGATAGAATACGACACATCTTC.

CDR3 nucleotides: TGCGCCAGCAGCTTGAATTCCGGGACTAGCGGGGGAATCCAGTTCTTC. It translates to CASSLNSGTSGGIQFF. The chain uses TRBV5-1 and TRBJ2-1, with TRBD2 matching over 14 bases. The CDR3 loop spans 16 amino acids. V lost 1 base, J lost 13 bases, and 10 bases stayed unmatched. Germline values: CDR1 SGHRS, CDR2 YFSETQ.

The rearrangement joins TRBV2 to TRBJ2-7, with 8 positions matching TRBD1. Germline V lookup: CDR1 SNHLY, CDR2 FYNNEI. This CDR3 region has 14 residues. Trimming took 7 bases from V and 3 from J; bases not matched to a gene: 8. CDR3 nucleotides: TGTGCCAGCAAGGAAGAGACAGGGGACTACGAGCAGTACTTC. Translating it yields CASKEETGDYEQYF.

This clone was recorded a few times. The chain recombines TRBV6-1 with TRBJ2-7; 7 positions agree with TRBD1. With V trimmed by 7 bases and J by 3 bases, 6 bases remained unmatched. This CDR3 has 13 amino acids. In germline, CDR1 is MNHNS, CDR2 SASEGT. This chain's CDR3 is CASKPGQSYEQYF. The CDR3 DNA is TGTGCCAGCAAACCGGGACAGAGCTACGAGCAGTACTTC.

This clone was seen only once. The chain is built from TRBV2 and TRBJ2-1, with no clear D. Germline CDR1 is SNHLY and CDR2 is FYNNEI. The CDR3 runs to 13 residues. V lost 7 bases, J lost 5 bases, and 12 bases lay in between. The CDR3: CASTAEENNEQFF. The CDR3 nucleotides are TGTGCCAGCACCGCGGAAGAGAACAATGAGCAGTTCTTC.

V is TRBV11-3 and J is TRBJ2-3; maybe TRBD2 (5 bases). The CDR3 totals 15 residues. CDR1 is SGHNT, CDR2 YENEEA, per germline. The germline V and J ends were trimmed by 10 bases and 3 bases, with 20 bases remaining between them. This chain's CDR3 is CATTGKRGATDTQYF. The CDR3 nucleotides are TGTGCCACTACCGGAAAACGGGGTGCTACAGATACGCAGTATTTT.

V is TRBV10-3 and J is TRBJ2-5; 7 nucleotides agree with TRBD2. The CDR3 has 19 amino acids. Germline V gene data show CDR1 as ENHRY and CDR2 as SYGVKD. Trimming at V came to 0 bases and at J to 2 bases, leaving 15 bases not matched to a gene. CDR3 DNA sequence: TGTGCCATCAGTGAGTCGAATGGGGTAATAGCGGGTACTCAAGAGACCCAGTACTTC. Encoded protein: CAISESNGVIAGTQETQYF.

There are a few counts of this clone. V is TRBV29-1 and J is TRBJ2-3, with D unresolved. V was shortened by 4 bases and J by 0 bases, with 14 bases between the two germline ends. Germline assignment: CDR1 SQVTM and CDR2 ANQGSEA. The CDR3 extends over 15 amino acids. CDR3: CSVVSAGTSTDTQYF. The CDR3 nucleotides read TGCAGCGTTGTATCTGCAGGAACTAGCACAGATACGCAGTATTTT.

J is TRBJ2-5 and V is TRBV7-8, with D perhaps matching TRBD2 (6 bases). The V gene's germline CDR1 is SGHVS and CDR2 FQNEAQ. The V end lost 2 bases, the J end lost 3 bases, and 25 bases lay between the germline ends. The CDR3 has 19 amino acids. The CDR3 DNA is TGTGCCAGCAGCTTACCCCGGGTGGGGGGAGGCGGAGGTAAAGAGACCCAGTACTTC. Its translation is CASSLPRVGGGGGKETQYF.